Listed below are T cell receptor beta chains from one sample, sequenced in a study of shared clonotypes between healthy human individuals. The protocol was immunoSEQ multiplex PCR, while the TCRdb copy is restricted to in-frame clones and leaves out a portion. The sample includes roughly 1,600,000 clones, 98% to 99% of them seen just once. The sequencing input was naive CD4+ T cells sorted from blood. These receptors all come from a man younger than 45 in good health. The CDR3 runs from the conserved cysteine through the conserved F or W. The order of the fields is CDR3 protein, CDR3 DNA, D gene, V gene, clone size, J gene. A D gene is named only where the DNA matches it firmly. Not every row has a clone size; where given, it reads once, few, many or a size class.

CASSRDRLSQYF | TGTGCCAGCAGTCGGGACCGACTTTCCCAGTACTTC | . | TRBV6-5 | . | TRBJ2-5
CASSPTSGTYEQYF | TGTGCCAGCAGTCCGACTAGCGGAACCTACGAGCAGTACTTC | TRBD2 | TRBV28 | . | TRBJ2-7
CASSSDRASTEAFF | TGTGCCAGCAGTTCGGACAGGGCGAGCACTGAAGCTTTCTTT | TRBD1 | TRBV6-4 | . | TRBJ1-1
CASSEAGGPGVNTEAFF | TGTGCCAGCAGTGAAGCGGGGGGCCCGGGTGTGAACACTGAAGCTTTCTTT | . | TRBV2 | . | TRBJ1-1
CASSPSGGTYSNQPQHF | TGTGCCAGCTCACCATCGGGGGGAACCTATAGCAATCAGCCCCAGCATTTT | . | TRBV18 | . | TRBJ1-5
CASSFGGRAFSSTDTQYF | TGTGCCAGCAGTTTCGGCGGGAGGGCCTTTTCTAGCACAGATACGCAGTATTTT | TRBD2 | TRBV28 | . | TRBJ2-3
CASSSTGRGDTEAFF | TGTGCCAGCAGTTCTACAGGGAGAGGAGACACTGAAGCTTTCTTT | . | TRBV28 | . | TRBJ1-1
CASSVGLPGELFF | TGTGCCAGCAGCGTAGGGCTTCCCGGGGAGCTGTTTTTT | . | TRBV9 | . | TRBJ2-2
CASSLGTGNTGELFF | TGTGCCAGCAGCTTAGGGACAGGGAACACCGGGGAGCTGTTTTTT | TRBD1 | TRBV7-9 | . | TRBJ2-2
CASSPQGARGQPQHF | TGCGCCAGCAGCCCACAGGGGGCAAGGGGGCAGCCCCAGCATTTT | TRBD1 | TRBV5-1 | . | TRBJ1-5
CASSLVTGGPGNTIYF | TGTGCCAGCAGTTTAGTTACAGGGGGCCCTGGAAACACCATATATTTT | TRBD1 | TRBV28 | . | TRBJ1-3
CATSRGEEFYGYTF | TGTGCCACCAGCAGAGGAGAAGAATTCTATGGCTACACCTTC | . | TRBV15 | . | TRBJ1-2
CATSRELHSRTDTQYF | TGTGCCACCAGCAGAGAGCTTCACAGCCGCACAGATACGCAGTATTTT | . | TRBV15 | once | TRBJ2-3
CASRRSGEQFF | TGTGCCAGCAGGCGGTCGGGGGAGCAGTTCTTC | . | TRBV6-6 | . | TRBJ2-1
CASSAPRDTGELFF | TGTGCCAGCAGCGCCCCGAGGGACACCGGGGAGCTGTTTTTT | . | TRBV2 | . | TRBJ2-2
CASSVTGVHTEAFF | TGTGCCAGCAGCGTAACAGGGGTGCACACTGAAGCTTTCTTT | TRBD1 | TRBV9 | . | TRBJ1-1
CASSFDGNQPQHF | TGTGCCAGTAGCTTCGACGGAAATCAGCCCCAGCATTTT | . | TRBV19 | . | TRBJ1-5
CASTSVGGSHYEQYF | TGTGCCAGCACCTCAGTGGGGGGCAGTCACTACGAGCAGTACTTC | . | TRBV2 | . | TRBJ2-7
CASSPLPLLAVQETQYF | TGTGCCAGCTCACCACTTCCGTTACTAGCAGTCCAAGAGACCCAGTACTTC | . | TRBV18 | . | TRBJ2-5
CASSSEVTGVNYGYTF | TGTGCCAGCAGTTCAGAAGTCACAGGAGTCAACTATGGCTACACCTTC | . | TRBV6-5 | . | TRBJ1-2
CASSLSQGNEQYF | TGCGCCAGCAGCTTGAGTCAGGGCAACGAGCAGTACTTC | . | TRBV5-1 | . | TRBJ2-7
CASRGGISNEQFF | TGTGCCAGCAGGGGTGGGATTTCTAATGAGCAGTTCTTC | . | TRBV6-4 | . | TRBJ2-1
CASSLDPATDTQYF | TGCGCCAGCAGCTTAGACCCCGCCACAGATACGCAGTATTTT | . | TRBV5-1 | . | TRBJ2-3
CASSPSQGGKVRYGYTF | TGCGCCAGCAGCCCATCACAGGGGGGCAAGGTGCGGTATGGCTACACCTTC | TRBD1 | TRBV4-1 | . | TRBJ1-2
CSVEVTAYGYTF | TGCAGCGTTGAAGTGACAGCCTATGGCTACACCTTC | . | TRBV29-1 | . | TRBJ1-2
CASSLGGGTGGYEQYF | TGTGCCAGCAGCTTAGGGGGTGGGACAGGAGGTTACGAGCAGTACTTC | TRBD1 | TRBV7-9 | . | TRBJ2-7
CASSPVGRENNEQFF | TGTGCCAGCAGCCCGGTCGGGAGGGAAAACAATGAGCAGTTCTTC | TRBD2 | TRBV9 | . | TRBJ2-1
CASSVGPTGAETQYF | TGTGCCAGCAGCGTAGGACCGACAGGCGCAGAGACCCAGTACTTC | . | TRBV9 | . | TRBJ2-5
CASSEALRGQETQYF | TGTGCCAGCAGTGAAGCCCTCCGGGGCCAAGAGACCCAGTACTTC | . | TRBV2 | . | TRBJ2-5
CASSAPILALSTDTQYF | TGTGCCAGCAGCGCCCCGATTCTAGCGCTTAGCACAGATACGCAGTATTTT | . | TRBV5-5 | . | TRBJ2-3
CASTVFTSPGQKQFF | TGCGCCAGCACCGTTTTCACCTCCCCGGGACAGAAGCAGTTCTTC | TRBD1 | TRBV5-1 | . | TRBJ2-1
CASSQDYLAYEQYF | TGTGCCAGCAGCCAAGATTACCTCGCCTACGAGCAGTACTTC | . | TRBV14 | . | TRBJ2-7